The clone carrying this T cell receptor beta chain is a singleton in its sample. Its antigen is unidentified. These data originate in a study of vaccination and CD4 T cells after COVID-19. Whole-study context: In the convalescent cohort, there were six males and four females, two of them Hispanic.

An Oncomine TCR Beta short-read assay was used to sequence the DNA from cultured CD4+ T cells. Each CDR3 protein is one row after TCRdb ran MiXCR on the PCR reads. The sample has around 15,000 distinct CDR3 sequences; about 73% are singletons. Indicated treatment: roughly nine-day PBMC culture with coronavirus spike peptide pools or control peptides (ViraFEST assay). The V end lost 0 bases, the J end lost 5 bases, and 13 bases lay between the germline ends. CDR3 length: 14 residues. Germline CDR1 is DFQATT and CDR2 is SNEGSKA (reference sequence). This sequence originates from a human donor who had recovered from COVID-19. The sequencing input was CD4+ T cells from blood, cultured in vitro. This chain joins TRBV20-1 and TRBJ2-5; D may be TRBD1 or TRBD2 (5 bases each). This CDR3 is CSARDRRGVETQYF. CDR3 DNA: TGCAGTGCTAGAGATCGGCGAGGGGTGGAGACCCAGTACTTC.